The 11 T cell receptor beta chains below come from one sample, sequenced in a study of blood T cells in healthy people across ages. A second PCR of about 6 to 11 cycles used a sample-barcoded 5' primer and a J-beta primer mix. One entry per CDR3 protein, called by TCRdb with MiXCR from the 5' RACE reads. The table includes about 290,000 distinct CDR3 sequences, less than 30% detected once. The sample comprised blood. These receptor sequences come from a woman in her seventies in good health.

Comments on this clonotype: A read error may produce the germline difference seen at one junction end. J is TRBJ2-5 and V is TRBV6-6; TRBD2 matches at 12 bases. TRBJ2-1 explains the end of the DNA better; the J call may be wrong. CDR3 length: 15 residues. Germline loops: CDR1 MNHNY, CDR2 SVGAGI (reference sequence). The DNA of the CDR3 is TGTGCCAGCAGATCCACTAGCGGGGGGTACAGTGAGCAGTTCTTC. Protein product: CASRSTSGGYSEQFF.

V and J are TRBV7-2 and TRBJ2-5; D not certain. The J call may be in error: the DNA end matches TRBJ2-1 better. The CDR3 is 14 residues long. Germline V gives CDR1 SGHTA, CDR2 FQGNSA. Here the CDR3 DNA reads TGTGCCAGCACCCTAATCGCGTCCTACAATGAGCAGTTCTTC. It codes for CASTLIASYNEQFF.

In its sample, this clonotype was seen a few times. V gene TRBV7-2 combines with J gene TRBJ2-5, with TRBD1 identical over 7 bases. CDR1 and CDR2 (germline): SGHTA, FQGNSA. This CDR3 has 13 amino acids. With V trimmed by 7 bases and J by 1 base, 3 bases remained unmatched. CDR3 coding DNA: TGTGCCAGCACCACAGGGGTCCAAGAGACCCAGTACTTC. Its translation: CASTTGVQETQYF.

This clonotype turned up a few times. The chain recombines TRBV6-1 with TRBJ2-1; 7 bases match TRBD2. Looked up from germline, CDR1 is MNHNS and CDR2 is SASEGT. There are 16 residues in the CDR3. The ends lost 3 bases at V and 3 bases at J; junction bases unmatched: 8. The CDR3 DNA follows: TGTGCCAGCAGTGAGAGACGGGAGGCAATCTACAATGAGCAGTTCTTC. This encodes CASSERREAIYNEQFF.

The J gene is TRBJ2-1, the V gene TRBV6-2 or TRBV6-3, with D uncertain. Trimming took 0 bases from V and 7 from J, leaving 7 bases between them. The CDR3 spans 13 residues. Per germline, CDR1 MNHEY and CDR2 SVGEGT. The CDR3 protein is CASSYSLVNEQFF. DNA for the CDR3: TGTGCCAGCAGTTACTCCCTAGTGAATGAGCAGTTCTTC.

In its sample, this clonotype was seen once. The chain employs TRBV20-1 and TRBJ2-1; 13 nucleotides line up with TRBD2. Germline CDR1 reads DFQATT; CDR2 reads SNEGSKA (reference sequence). The CDR3 extends over 17 amino acids. V shed 4 bases and J 0 bases; nucleotides not matched to a gene: 6. The CDR3 is CSAILAGGTSSYNEQFF. The CDR3 DNA reads as TGCAGTGCTATACTAGCGGGAGGGACGAGCTCCTACAATGAGCAGTTCTTC.

This clonotype was seen a few times. The chain has TRBV12-3 or TRBV12-4 and TRBJ1-1; D gene ambiguous. This CDR3 is built from 17 residues. Trimming removed 2 bases at V and 2 bases at J, with 18 bases between. CDR3 in DNA: TGTGCCAGCAGTTTAACAAGTCGGACGGTAGGCAACACTGAAGCTTTCTTT. Translated, it gives CASSLTSRTVGNTEAFF.

In its sample, this clonotype was seen a few times. The rearrangement uses TRBV6-2 or TRBV6-3 and TRBJ2-7; 10 nucleotides align to TRBD2. The CDR3 is made up of 16 amino acids. After removal of 0 bases from V and 3 bases from J, the junction contained 5 bases not matched to a gene. CDR1 is MNHEY, CDR2 SVGEGT, per germline. The CDR3 DNA reads TGTGCCAGCAGTTACTCGATGGCTAGCGGGAGCTACGAGCAGTACTTC. It specifies CASSYSMASGSYEQYF.

This clonotype was detected only a few times. The chain links TRBV5-1 to TRBJ1-2; 9 nucleotides align to TRBD1. The ends lost 7 bases at V and 2 bases at J; junction bases unmatched: 6. Germline V gene lookup returns CDR1 SGHRS and CDR2 YFSETQ. The CDR3 is 14 amino acids. DNA of the CDR3: TGCGCCAGCCTCCCGGGACAGGGAAACTATGGCTACACCTTC. Translated, it gives CASLPGQGNYGYTF. The full variable domain, in which reference TRBV5-1 and TRBJ1-2 provide the parts outside the CDR3, is KAGVTQTPRYLIKTRGQQVTLSCSPISGHRSVSWYQQTPGQGLQFLFEYFSETQRNKGNFPGRFSGRQFSNSRSEMNVSTLELGDSALYLCASLPGQGNYGYTFGSGTRLTVV.

This clonotype was counted ten times or more. This chain links TRBV3-1 with TRBJ2-6; 7 bases map to TRBD1. CDR3 length: 17 amino acids. V was clipped by 7 bases and J by 0 bases; unmatched bases: 9. CDR1 LGHDT and CDR2 YNNKEL come from the germline V gene (reference sequence). Here the CDR3 DNA reads TGTGCCAGCAAACCGGGACAGCGTCCCTCTGGGGCCAACGTCCTGACTTTC. It translates to CASKPGQRPSGANVLTF.

The V gene is TRBV14, the J gene TRBJ1-4; D call uncertain. With 5 bases removed from V and 5 bases from J, the gap between germline ends came to 15 bases. CDR1 and CDR2 (germline): SGHDN, FVKESK. The CDR3 extends over 15 amino acids. The chain's CDR3 is CASSTLPGLNEKLFF. The DNA for the CDR3 is TGTGCCAGCAGCACTCTCCCCGGACTGAATGAAAAACTGTTTTTT. The full variable domain, its missing parts supplied by reference TRBV14 and TRBJ1-4, is EAGVTQFPSHSVIEKGQTVTLRCDPISGHDNLYWYRRVMGKEIKFLLHFVKESKQDESGMPNNRFLAERTGGTYSTLKVQPAELEDSGVYFCASSTLPGLNEKLFFGSGTQLSVL.